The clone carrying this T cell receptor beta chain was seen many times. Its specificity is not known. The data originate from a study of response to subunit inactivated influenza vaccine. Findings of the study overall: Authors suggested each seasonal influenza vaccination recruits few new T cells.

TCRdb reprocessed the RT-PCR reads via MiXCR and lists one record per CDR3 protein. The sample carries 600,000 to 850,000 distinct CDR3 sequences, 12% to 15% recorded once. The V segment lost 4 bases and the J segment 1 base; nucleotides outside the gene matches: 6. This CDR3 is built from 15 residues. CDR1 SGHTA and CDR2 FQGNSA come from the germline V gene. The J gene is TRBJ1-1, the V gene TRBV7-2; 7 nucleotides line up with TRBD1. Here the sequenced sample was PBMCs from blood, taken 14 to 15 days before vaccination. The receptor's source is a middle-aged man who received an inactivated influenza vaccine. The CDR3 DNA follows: TGTGCCAGCAGCTCAAGACAGGGAAGGAACACTGAAGCTTTCTTT. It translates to CASSSRQGRNTEAFF.